This T cell receptor (beta chain) was observed in a study of CD8 T cells in Susac syndrome. Peripheral blood CD8+ and CD4+ T cells were profiled by TCR beta sequencing. Random hexamers were used to reverse transcribe the RNA input (about 0.45 to 1 ug). The amplification used immunoSEQ multiplex PCR on TCR beta CDR3; it spanned 54 Vbeta and 13 Jbeta. TCRdb re-derived calls from the immunoSEQ multiplex PCR reads in MiXCR, one entry per CDR3 protein. The top ten hold 0.093% of the sample, which has 110,000 or so distinct CDR3 sequences, 90% to 95% seen once. This CDR3 is built from 17 residues. Germline V gene data show CDR1 as SGHTA and CDR2 as FQGNSA. J was trimmed by 5 bases and V by 5 bases; bases with no gene match: 13.

This receptor was identified in a human donor with multiple sclerosis. The source material was CD4+ T cells from PBMCs. The J gene is TRBJ2-1, the V gene TRBV7-2; 9 nucleotides line up with TRBD1. The CDR3 loop is CASSPRRPGQGDNEQFF. Written as DNA, the CDR3 is TGTGCCAGCAGCCCCCGCCGGCCGGGACAGGGCGACAATGAGCAGTTCTTC.